These 9 T cell receptor beta chains were sequenced from one sample in a study of blood T cell repertoires in COVID-19. Only in-frame clones appear in the TCRdb table, and some are missing; sequencing was by immunoSEQ multiplex PCR. Of about 140,000 clones listed, approximately 82% are singletons. The specimen sequenced was peripheral blood. The receptors originated from a human donor in a cohort sampled during active COVID-19.

CDR3 bases: TGTGCCATCAGGGGACAACCGTCAGGATACGAGCAGTACTTC. Its protein product is CAIRGQPSGYEQYF. V usage is TRBV10-3 and J usage is TRBJ2-7; tentative D call: TRBD1 (6 bases). Germline V lookup: CDR1 ENHRY, CDR2 SYGVKD. This CDR3 spans 14 amino acids. Trimming stripped 6 bases from V and 4 bases from J, with 16 bases between.

The rearrangement links TRBV7-9 to TRBJ2-7; D unresolved. V dropped 2 bases and J dropped 3 bases, with 2 bases sitting between them. This CDR3 is built from 11 residues. Germline V lookup: CDR1 SEHNR, CDR2 FQNEAQ (reference sequence). CDR3 amino acids: CASSLHYEQYF. CDR3 DNA: TGTGCCAGCAGCTTACACTACGAGCAGTACTTC.

This chain joins TRBV5-4 and TRBJ2-7; 7 nucleotides line up with TRBD1. The CDR3 totals 16 residues. CDR1 SGHNT and CDR2 YYREEE come from the germline V gene (reference sequence). V dropped 1 base and J dropped 3; count of bases not matched to a gene: 10. CDR3 region: CASSLSYVGGSYEQYF. CDR3 nucleotide sequence: TGTGCCAGCAGCTTGAGTTATGTAGGGGGCAGCTACGAGCAGTACTTC.

This sequence joins TRBV7-6 and TRBJ2-7, with D hard to call. V shed 5 bases and J shed 4 bases, with 15 bases lying between them. Germline V gene sequence: CDR1 SGHVS, CDR2 FNYEAQ. The CDR3 totals 14 residues. As DNA, the CDR3 is TGTGCCAGCAGCCTCGGCCCAGACATTTACGAGCAGTACTTC. Protein sequence: CASSLGPDIYEQYF.

V and J are TRBV12-3 or TRBV12-4 and TRBJ1-4; D not resolved. The CDR3 length is 11 residues. V was cut by 5 bases and J by 8 bases, with 6 bases left in between. The CDR3 DNA reads as TGTGCCAGCAGTCCGGGAGAAAAACTGTTTTTT. This sequence encodes CASSPGEKLFF.

The chain recombines TRBV30 with TRBJ2-7, with 8 bases matching TRBD2. Germline CDR1 is GTSNPN and CDR2 is SVGIG (reference sequence). V shed 3 bases and J 5 bases; nucleotides not matched to a gene: 6. The CDR3 is 13 amino acids. The CDR3 DNA reads TGTGCCTGGAGCGGGAGGGCCATGGACGAGCAGTACTTC. Translating it yields CAWSGRAMDEQYF. Filled out from reference TRBV30 and TRBJ2-7, the complete variable domain reads SQTIHQWPATLVQPVGSPLSLECTVEGTSNPNLYWYRQAAGRGLQLLFYSVGIGQISSEVPQNLSASRPQDRQFILSSKKLLLSDSGFYLCAWSGRAMDEQYFGPGTRLTVT.

This clone came up a few times. The V call is TRBV20-1, the J call TRBJ1-1; D not resolved. CDR1 and CDR2 from the germline V gene are DFQATT and SNEGSKA (reference sequence). This CDR3 contains 9 residues. CDR3 DNA: TGCCTGAAGAGAACTGAAGCTTTCTTT. Protein product: CLKRTEAFF.

The chain couples TRBV3-1 (or the pseudogene TRBV3-2) to TRBJ1-4; 7 positions match TRBD1. The CDR3 has 14 residues. V shed 6 bases and J 5 bases; nucleotides not matched to a gene: 6. CDR1 is LGHDT, CDR2 YNNKEL, per germline (reference sequence). The CDR3 DNA reads TGTGCCAGCAGATGGACAGGCGAAAATGAAAAACTGTTTTTT. It encodes CASRWTGENEKLFF.

The chain uses TRBV6-5 and TRBJ1-4; 10 nucleotides match TRBD1. The junction had 7 bases not matched to a gene; V was cut back by 6 bases and J by 9 bases. The CDR3 loop spans 14 amino acids. Looked up from germline, CDR1 is MNHEY and CDR2 is SVGAGI. The CDR3 coding sequence is TGTGCCAGCAGGGTCGGGACAGGGGAGAAAAAACTGTTTTTT. Its translation: CASRVGTGEKKLFF.